This TCR beta chain originates from a study of T cells in Graves' hyperthyroidism and ophthalmopathy. TCR beta CDR3 sequences were amplified from RNA transcripts. The HTBI primer set was used in a first-round RT-PCR of the TCR CDR3. TCRdb independently ran MiXCR on the multiplex PCR reads; one entry per CDR3 protein. Of about 590,000 distinct CDR3 sequences listed, 13% to 15% are singletons. V shed 1 base, J shed 4 bases, and the junction held 4 bases outside the gene matches. CDR3 length equals 15 residues. The V gene's germline CDR1 is LNHDA and CDR2 SQIVND (reference sequence). In its sample, this clonotype was seen a few times. Used for diagnoses were clinical symptoms, serum thyroxine and TRAb, thyroid ultrasound and orbital computed tomography. The PBMCs were sourced from fresh peripheral blood (10 ml).

Material for sequencing was blood. The chain is built from TRBV19 and TRBJ1-5; 7 bases map to TRBD1. This TCR came from a young woman with Graves' ophthalmopathy. CDR3 loop: CASSIAGQPNQPQHF. CDR3 sequence (DNA): TGTGCCAGTAGTATAGCGGGACAGCCTAATCAGCCCCAGCATTTT.